The rows below give T cell receptor beta chains drawn from one sample of a study of CD8 T cells in ankylosing spondylitis. TCRdb redid the calling of the 5' RACE reads with MiXCR, one entry per CDR3 protein. This sample has 450,000 to 550,000 distinct CDR3 sequences; over 4% occur once, and the top ten carry under 4.5%. Sequences were obtained from blood, either unsorted or a sorted T cell fraction (not recorded which). These receptors were taken from a male donor with ankylosing spondylitis. Each CDR3 is given with its conserved first and last residue. The order of the fields is J gene, V gene, CDR3 protein.

>TRBJ2-3|TRBV12-3/TRBV12-4
CASSFYTGSRDTQYF
>TRBJ2-2|TRBV12-3/TRBV12-4
CASSLAGGPPGELFF
>TRBJ1-4|TRBV4-3
CASSHHLGGGEEKLFF
>TRBJ1-2|TRBV6-5
CASSYSSQGELMGYGYTF
>TRBJ1-2|TRBV5-1
CASSSGQGVNYGYTF
>TRBJ1-3|TRBV12-3/TRBV12-4
CASSHLRSYSIYF
>TRBJ1-1|TRBV7-9
CASSLGSGGTEAFF
>TRBJ1-1|TRBV12-3/TRBV12-4
CASSLKRLSTEAFF
>TRBJ2-1|TRBV28
CASRSGTSGYNEQFF
>TRBJ2-3|TRBV7-7
CASSLRPGLGDTQYF
>TRBJ2-3|TRBV7-2
CATERGLAGGKDTQYF
>TRBJ2-7|TRBV28
CASTATGGSYEQYF
>TRBJ2-3|TRBV11-2
CASSLAARSSTDTQYF